The present entry profiles one T cell receptor beta chain with its context. The data derive from a study of blood T cells in healthy people across ages. Alongside a J-beta primer mix, a sample-barcoded 5' primer served in a second PCR lasting about 6 to 11 cycles. Tagging of each cDNA molecule was performed by a template-switch adaptor with 12 random nucleotides. TCRdb used MiXCR to reprocess the 5' RACE reads, holding one entry per CDR3 protein. The table lists 850,000 to 950,000 distinct CDR3 sequences, 25% to 35% of them singletons. The CDR3 covers 12 residues. CDR1 MNHNY and CDR2 SVGAGI come from the germline V gene (reference sequence). The V gene lost 2 bases and the J gene lost 8 bases, with 9 bases spanning the gap.

The chain employs TRBV6-6 and TRBJ1-2, with TRBD1 as a possible D gene (5 bases). The material sequenced was blood. This receptor was taken from a woman of 80 years or more in good health. CDR3 sequence reads: CASSYRGDGYTF. As DNA, the CDR3 is TGTGCCAGCAGTTACCGGGGGGACGGCTACACCTTC.